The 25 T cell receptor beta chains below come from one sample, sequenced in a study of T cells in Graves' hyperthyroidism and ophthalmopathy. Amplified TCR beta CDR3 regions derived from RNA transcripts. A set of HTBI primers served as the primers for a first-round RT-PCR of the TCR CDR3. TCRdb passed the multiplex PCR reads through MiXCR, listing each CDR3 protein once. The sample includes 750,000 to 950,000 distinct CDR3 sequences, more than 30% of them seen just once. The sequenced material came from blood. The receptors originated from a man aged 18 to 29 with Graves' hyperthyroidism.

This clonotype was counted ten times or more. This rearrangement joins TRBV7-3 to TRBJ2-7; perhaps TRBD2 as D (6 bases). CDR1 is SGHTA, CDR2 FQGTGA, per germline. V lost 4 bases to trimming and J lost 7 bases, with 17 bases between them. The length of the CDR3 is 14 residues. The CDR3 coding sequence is TGTGCCAGCAGCTCCTCTAGCGCGGTTCGGGAGCAGTACTTC. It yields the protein CASSSSSAVREQYF.

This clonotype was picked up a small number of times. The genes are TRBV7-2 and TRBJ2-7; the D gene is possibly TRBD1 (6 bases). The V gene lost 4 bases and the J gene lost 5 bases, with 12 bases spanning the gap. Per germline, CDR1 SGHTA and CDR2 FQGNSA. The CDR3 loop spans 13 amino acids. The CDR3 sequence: CASSWGQSDEQYF. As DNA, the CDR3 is TGTGCCAGCAGCTGGGGACAATCCGACGAGCAGTACTTC.

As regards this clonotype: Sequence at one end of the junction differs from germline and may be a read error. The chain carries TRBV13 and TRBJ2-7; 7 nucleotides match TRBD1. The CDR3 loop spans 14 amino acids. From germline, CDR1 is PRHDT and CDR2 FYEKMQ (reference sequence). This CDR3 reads CASSLLGGVYGQYF. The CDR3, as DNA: TGTGCCAGCAGCTTACTAGGGGGCGTCTACGGGCAGTACTTC.

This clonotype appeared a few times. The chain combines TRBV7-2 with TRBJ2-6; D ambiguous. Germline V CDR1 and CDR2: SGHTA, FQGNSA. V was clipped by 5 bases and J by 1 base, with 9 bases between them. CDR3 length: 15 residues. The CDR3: CASSPRQSGANVLTF. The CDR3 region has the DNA TGTGCCAGCAGCCCCCGACAATCTGGGGCCAACGTCCTGACTTTC.

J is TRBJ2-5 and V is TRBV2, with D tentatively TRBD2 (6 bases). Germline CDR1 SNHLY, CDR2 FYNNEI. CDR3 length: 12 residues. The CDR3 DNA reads TGTGCTCCCGGGACGGGGGACGAGACCCAGTACTTC. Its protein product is CAPGTGDETQYF.

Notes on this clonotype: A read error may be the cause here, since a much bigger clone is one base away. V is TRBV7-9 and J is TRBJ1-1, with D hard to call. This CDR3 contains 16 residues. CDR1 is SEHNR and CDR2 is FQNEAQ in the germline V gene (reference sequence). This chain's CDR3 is CASSQRGLRSNTEAFF. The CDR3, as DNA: TGCGCCAGCAGCCAACGAGGCCTCCGATCGAACACTGAAGCTTTCTTT.

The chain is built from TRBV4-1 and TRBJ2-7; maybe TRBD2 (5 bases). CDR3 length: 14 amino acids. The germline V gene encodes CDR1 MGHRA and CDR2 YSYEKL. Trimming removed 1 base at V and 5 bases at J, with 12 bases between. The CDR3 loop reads CASSQVGLEDEQYF. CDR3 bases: TGCGCCAGCAGCCAAGTCGGTTTGGAGGACGAGCAGTACTTC.

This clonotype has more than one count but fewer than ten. CDR3 amino acids: CASSQEWSENYGYTF. For the CDR3, the DNA is TGTGCCAGCAGCCAAGAGTGGTCGGAAAACTATGGCTACACCTTC. This sequence joins TRBV7-9 and TRBJ1-2; the D is unclear. Between the trimmed V and J ends, which lost 5 bases and 2 bases, there was a span of 15 bases. The CDR3 has 15 residues. CDR1 and CDR2 from the germline V gene are SEHNR and FQNEAQ (reference sequence).

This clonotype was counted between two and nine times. CDR3 amino acids: CASKDRPGEKLFF. The DNA of the CDR3 is TGTGCCAGTAAGGACAGGCCGGGAGAAAAACTGTTTTTT. V and J are TRBV5-6 and TRBJ1-4, with TRBD1 matching over 7 bases. The CDR3 is 13 amino acids. V was pared by 8 bases and J by 8 bases, with 9 bases of the junction left unmatched. Germline CDR1 is SGHDT and CDR2 is YYEEEE.

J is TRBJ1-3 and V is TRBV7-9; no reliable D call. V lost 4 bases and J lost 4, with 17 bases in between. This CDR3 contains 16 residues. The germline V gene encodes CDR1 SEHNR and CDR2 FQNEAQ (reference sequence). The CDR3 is CASSSPSQAPGNTIYF. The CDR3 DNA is TGTGCCAGCAGCTCCCCGTCTCAAGCCCCAGGAAACACCATATATTTT.

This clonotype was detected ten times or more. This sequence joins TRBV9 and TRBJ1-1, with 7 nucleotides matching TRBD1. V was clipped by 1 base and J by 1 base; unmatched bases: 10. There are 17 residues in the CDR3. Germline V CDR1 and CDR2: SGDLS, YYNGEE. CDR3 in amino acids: CASSVYDRAIPNTEAFF. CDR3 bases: TGTGCCAGCAGCGTATACGACAGGGCGATACCGAACACTGAAGCTTTCTTT.

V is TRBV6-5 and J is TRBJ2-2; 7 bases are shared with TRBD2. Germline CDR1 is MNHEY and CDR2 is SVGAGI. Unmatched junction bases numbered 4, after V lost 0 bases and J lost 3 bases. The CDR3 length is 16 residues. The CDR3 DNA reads TGTGCCAGCAGTTACTCTGGGGCGGGGGACACCGGGGAGCTGTTTTTT. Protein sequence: CASSYSGAGDTGELFF.

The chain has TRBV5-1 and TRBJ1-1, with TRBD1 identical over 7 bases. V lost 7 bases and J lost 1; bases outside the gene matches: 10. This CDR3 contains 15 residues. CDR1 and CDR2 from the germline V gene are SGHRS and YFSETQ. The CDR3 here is CASGPRQGRNTEAFF. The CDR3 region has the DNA TGCGCCAGCGGCCCTCGACAGGGTAGGAACACTGAAGCTTTCTTT.

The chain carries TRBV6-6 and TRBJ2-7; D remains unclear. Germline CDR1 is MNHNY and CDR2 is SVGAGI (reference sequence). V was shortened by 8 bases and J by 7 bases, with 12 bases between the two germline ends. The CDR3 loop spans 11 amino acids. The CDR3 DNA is TGTGCCAGCTTTGACATGGGAGAGCAGTACTTC. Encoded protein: CASFDMGEQYF.

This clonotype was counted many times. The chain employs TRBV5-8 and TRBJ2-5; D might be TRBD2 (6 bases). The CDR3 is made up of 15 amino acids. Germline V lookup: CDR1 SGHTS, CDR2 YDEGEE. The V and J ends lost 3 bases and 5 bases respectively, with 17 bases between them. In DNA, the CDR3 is TGTGCCAGCAGCTCTCGGCCAGGTGGGGGGGAGACCCAGTACTTC. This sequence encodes CASSSRPGGGETQYF.

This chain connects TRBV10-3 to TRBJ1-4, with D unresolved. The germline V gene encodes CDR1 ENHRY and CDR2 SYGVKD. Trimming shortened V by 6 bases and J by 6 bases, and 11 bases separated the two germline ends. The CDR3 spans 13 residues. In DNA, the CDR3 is TGTGCCATCAGGGGTAGACTGGATGAAAAACTGTTTTTT. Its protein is CAIRGRLDEKLFF.

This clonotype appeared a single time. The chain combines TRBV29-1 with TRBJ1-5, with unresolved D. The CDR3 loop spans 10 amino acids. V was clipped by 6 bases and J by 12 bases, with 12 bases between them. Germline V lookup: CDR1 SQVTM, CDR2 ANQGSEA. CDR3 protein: CSVGGPFQHF. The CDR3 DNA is TGCAGCGTAGGAGGGCCCTTCCAGCATTTT. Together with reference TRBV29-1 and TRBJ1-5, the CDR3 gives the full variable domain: SAVISQKPSRDICQRGTSLTIQCQVDSQVTMMFWYRQQPGQSLTLIATANQGSEATYESGFVIDKFPISRPNLTFSTLTVSNMSPEDSSIYLCSVGGPFQHFGDGTRLSIL.

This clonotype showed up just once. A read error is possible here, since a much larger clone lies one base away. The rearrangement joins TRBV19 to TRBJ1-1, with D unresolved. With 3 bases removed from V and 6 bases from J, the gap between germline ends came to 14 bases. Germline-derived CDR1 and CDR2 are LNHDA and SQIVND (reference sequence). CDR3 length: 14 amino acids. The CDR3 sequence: CASSISTCGAEAFF. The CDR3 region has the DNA TGTGCCAGTAGTATTTCGACATGTGGGGCTGAAGCTTTCTTT.

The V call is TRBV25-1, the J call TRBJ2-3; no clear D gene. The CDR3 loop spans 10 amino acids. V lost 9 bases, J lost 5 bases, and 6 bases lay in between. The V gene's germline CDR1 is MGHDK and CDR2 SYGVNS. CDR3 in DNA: TGTGCCAGTGGACGAGATACGCAGTATTTT. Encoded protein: CASGRDTQYF.

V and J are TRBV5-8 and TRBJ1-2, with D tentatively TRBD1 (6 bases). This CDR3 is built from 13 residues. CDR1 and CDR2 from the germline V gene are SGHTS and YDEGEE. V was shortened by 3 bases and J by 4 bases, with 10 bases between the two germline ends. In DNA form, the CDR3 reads TGTGCCAGCAGCTCGACAGGCCGCTATGGCTACACCTTC. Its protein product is CASSSTGRYGYTF.

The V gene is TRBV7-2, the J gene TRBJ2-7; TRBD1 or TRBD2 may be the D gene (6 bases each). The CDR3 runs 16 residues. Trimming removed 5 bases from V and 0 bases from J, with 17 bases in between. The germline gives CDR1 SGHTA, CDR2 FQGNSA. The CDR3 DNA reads TGTGCCAGCAGCCGCTTTGGGGGGCAGGGCTCCTACGAGCAGTACTTC. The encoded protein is CASSRFGGQGSYEQYF. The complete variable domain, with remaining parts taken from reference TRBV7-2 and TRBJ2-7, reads GAGVSQSPSNKVTEKGKDVELRCDPISGHTALYWYRQSLGQGLEFLIYFQGNSAPDKSGLPSDRFSAERTGGSVSTLTIQRTQQEDSAVYLCASSRFGGQGSYEQYFGPGTRLTVT.

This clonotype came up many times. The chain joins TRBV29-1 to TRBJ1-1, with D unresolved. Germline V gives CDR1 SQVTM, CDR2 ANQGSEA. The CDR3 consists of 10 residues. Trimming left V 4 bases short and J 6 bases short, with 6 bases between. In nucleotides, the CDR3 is TGCAGCGTTGCTAGCCCTGAAGCTTTCTTT. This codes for CSVASPEAFF.

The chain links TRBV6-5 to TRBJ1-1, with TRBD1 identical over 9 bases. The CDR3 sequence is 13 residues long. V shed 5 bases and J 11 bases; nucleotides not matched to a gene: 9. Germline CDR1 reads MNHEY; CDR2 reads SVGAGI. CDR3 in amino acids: CASSGGQGRRAFF. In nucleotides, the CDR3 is TGTGCCAGCAGTGGAGGACAGGGGAGACGGGCTTTCTTT.

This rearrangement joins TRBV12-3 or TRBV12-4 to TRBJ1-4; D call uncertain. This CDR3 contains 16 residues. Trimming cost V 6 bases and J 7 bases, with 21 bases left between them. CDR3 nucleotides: TGTGCCAGCAGCCCCGCGGGAGGGTATGGTGGTGAAAAACTGTTTTTT. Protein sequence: CASSPAGGYGGEKLFF.

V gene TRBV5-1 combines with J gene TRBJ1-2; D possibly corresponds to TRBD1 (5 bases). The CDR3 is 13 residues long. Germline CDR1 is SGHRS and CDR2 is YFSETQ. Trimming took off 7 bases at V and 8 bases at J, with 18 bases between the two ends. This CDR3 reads CASRLVLGTGYTF. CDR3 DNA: TGCGCCAGCCGATTGGTACTAGGGACCGGCTACACCTTC.